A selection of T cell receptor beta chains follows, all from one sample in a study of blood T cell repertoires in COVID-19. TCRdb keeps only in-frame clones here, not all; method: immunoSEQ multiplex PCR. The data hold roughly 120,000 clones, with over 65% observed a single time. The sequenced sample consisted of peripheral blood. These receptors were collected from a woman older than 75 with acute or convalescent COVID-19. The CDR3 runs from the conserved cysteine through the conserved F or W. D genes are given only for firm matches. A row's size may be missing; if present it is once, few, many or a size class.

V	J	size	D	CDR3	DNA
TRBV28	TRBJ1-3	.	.	CASNRQSSGNTIYF	TGTGCCAGCAATCGACAGAGCTCTGGAAACACCATATATTTT
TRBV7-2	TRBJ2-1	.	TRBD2	CASSNSGASYNEQFF	TGTGCCAGCAGCAATAGCGGGGCCTCCTACAATGAGCAGTTCTTC
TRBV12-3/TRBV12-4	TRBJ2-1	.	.	CASSFGGEQFF	TGTGCCAGCAGTTTTGGGGGGGAGCAGTTCTTC
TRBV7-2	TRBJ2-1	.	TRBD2	CASSQGLADNNEQFF	TGTGCCAGCAGCCAGGGACTAGCAGATAACAATGAGCAGTTCTTC
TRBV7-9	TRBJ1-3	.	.	CASSGGKSSGNTIYF	TGTGCCAGCAGCGGAGGGAAGTCTTCAGGAAACACCATATATTTT
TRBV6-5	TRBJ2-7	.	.	CASNSAGNEQYF	TGTGCCAGCAACTCGGCGGGCAACGAGCAGTACTTC
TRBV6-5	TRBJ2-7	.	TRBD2	CASSPWTSGKNEQYF	TGTGCCAGCAGCCCCTGGACTAGCGGGAAAAACGAGCAGTACTTC
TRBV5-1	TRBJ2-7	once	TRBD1	CASSSRTGVPEQYF	TGCGCCAGCAGCTCCAGAACAGGGGTTCCCGAGCAGTACTTC
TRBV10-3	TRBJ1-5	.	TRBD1	CAISERTGLGQPQHF	TGTGCCATCAGTGAGAGGACAGGGTTAGGACAGCCCCAGCATTTT
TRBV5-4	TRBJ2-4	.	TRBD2	CASSSWGLGEDIQYF	TGTGCCAGCAGCTCCTGGGGACTAGGAGAGGACATTCAGTACTTC
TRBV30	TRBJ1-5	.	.	CAWSALTGGDQPQHF	TGTGCCTGGAGTGCCCTAACGGGTGGCGATCAGCCCCAGCATTTT
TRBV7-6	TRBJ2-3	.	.	CASSSEDFRVVGTDTQYF	TGTGCCAGCAGCTCGGAAGACTTCAGGGTTGTTGGTACAGATACGCAGTATTTT
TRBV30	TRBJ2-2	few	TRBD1	CAWSRDRARKGELFF	TGTGCCTGGAGTAGGGACAGGGCCAGGAAGGGGGAGCTGTTTTTT
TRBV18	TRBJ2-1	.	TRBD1	CASSPGQGAYEQFF	TGTGCCAGCTCACCGGGACAGGGGGCTTATGAGCAGTTCTTC
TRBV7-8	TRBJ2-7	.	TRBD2	CASSTRTSGRAKWEQYF	TGTGCCAGCAGCACACGGACTAGCGGGAGGGCCAAATGGGAGCAGTACTTC
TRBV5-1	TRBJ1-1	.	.	CASSYRARGTEAFF	TGCGCCAGCAGTTACAGGGCCCGGGGCACTGAAGCTTTCTTT
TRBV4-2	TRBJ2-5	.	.	CASSQEGHVQETQYF	TGTGCCAGCAGCCAAGAGGGACATGTCCAAGAGACCCAGTACTTC
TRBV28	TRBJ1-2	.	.	CASSFGGTYYGYTF	TGTGCCAGCAGTTTTGGAGGGACCTACTATGGCTACACCTTC
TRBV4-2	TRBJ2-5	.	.	CASSQVRDYQETQYF	TGTGCCAGCAGCCAAGTACGTGACTACCAAGAGACCCAGTACTTC
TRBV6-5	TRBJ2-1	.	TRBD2	CASSKLAGGYNEQFF	TGTGCCAGCAGTAAACTAGCGGGGGGGTACAATGAGCAGTTCTTC
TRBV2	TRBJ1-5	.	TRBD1	CASSQQGESNQPQHF	TGTGCCAGCAGCCAGCAGGGGGAGAGCAATCAGCCCCAGCATTTT
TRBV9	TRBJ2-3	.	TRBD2	CASSVVSSGGEDTQYF	TGTGCCAGCAGCGTAGTGTCTAGCGGGGGGGAAGATACGCAGTATTTT
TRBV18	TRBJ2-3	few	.	CASSPRRDPSTDTQYF	TGTGCCAGCTCACCCCGACGGGATCCTAGCACAGATACGCAGTATTTT
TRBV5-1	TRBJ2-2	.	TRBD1	CASSWAGTGNTGELFF	TGCGCCAGCAGCTGGGCCGGGACAGGGAACACCGGGGAGCTGTTTTTT
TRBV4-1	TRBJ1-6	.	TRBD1	CASSQDPPRQGGLSPLHF	TGCGCCAGCAGCCAAGATCCTCCCCGACAGGGGGGATTATCACCCCTCCACTTT
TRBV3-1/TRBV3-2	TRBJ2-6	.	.	CASSQDLSGGLGANVLTF	TGTGCCAGCAGCCAAGATCTGTCAGGGGGGCTCGGGGCCAACGTCCTGACTTTC
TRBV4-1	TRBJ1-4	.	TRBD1	CASSQDRTGIRPATNEKLFF	TGCGCCAGCAGCCAAGATAGGACAGGGATTCGTCCGGCAACTAATGAAAAACTGTTTTTT
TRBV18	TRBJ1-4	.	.	CASSPREEKLFF	TGTGCCAGCTCACCGCGAGAAGAAAAACTGTTTTTT
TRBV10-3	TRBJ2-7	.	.	CATAGYAGYEQYF	TGTGCCACCGCCGGCTACGCGGGCTACGAGCAGTACTTC
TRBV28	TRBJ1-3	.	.	CASSLPGSGNTIYF	TGTGCCAGCAGTTTACCAGGGTCTGGAAACACCATATATTTT
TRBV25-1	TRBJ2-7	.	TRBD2	CASSNGLAGFEQYF	TGTGCCAGCAGTAACGGACTAGCGGGGTTCGAGCAGTACTTC
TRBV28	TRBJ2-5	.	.	CASSLQAKTQYF	TGTGCCAGCAGTCTTCAGGCGAAGACCCAGTACTTC
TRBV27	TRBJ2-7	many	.	CASSLLPRVFDEQYF	TGTGCCAGCAGTTTGCTTCCCAGGGTTTTCGACGAGCAGTACTTC
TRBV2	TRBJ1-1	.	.	CASSRVGRDTEAFF	TGTGCCAGCAGTCGGGTGGGGAGAGACACTGAAGCTTTCTTT
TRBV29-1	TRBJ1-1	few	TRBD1	CSVSPTGVGEAFF	TGCAGCGTTTCTCCGACAGGGGTGGGTGAAGCTTTCTTT
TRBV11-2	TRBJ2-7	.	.	CASSLAEGEQYF	TGTGCCAGCAGCTTAGCGGAGGGCGAGCAGTACTTC
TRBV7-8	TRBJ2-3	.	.	CASHAGTQGGVTDTDTQYF	TGTGCCAGCCATGCCGGGACCCAAGGGGGGGTTACAGACACAGATACGCAGTATTTT
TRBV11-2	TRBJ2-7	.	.	CASSFQGGSYEQYF	TGTGCCAGCAGCTTTCAAGGGGGCTCCTACGAGCAGTACTTC
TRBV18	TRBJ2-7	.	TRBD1	CASSLTLPGTGGFYEQYF	TGTGCCAGCTCACTTACACTTCCCGGGACAGGGGGCTTCTACGAGCAGTACTTC
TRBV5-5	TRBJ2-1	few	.	CASSLEGTSYNEQFF	TGTGCCAGCAGCCTCGAGGGGACTTCCTACAATGAGCAGTTCTTC
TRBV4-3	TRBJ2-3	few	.	CASSQDPGQGSDTQYF	TGCGCCAGCAGCCAAGATCCTGGGCAGGGGTCGGATACGCAGTATTTT
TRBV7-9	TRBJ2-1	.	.	CASSLGLYNEQFF	TGTGCCAGCAGCTTAGGACTCTACAATGAGCAGTTCTTC
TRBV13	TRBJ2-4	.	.	CASSLARTAPTGAKNIQYF	TGTGCCAGCAGCTTAGCCCGGACAGCCCCCACGGGAGCCAAAAACATTCAGTACTTC
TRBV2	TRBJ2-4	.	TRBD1	CASETGTVNIQYF	TGTGCCAGCGAAACCGGGACAGTAAACATTCAGTACTTC
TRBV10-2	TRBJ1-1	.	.	CASSRQRQAFF	TGCGCCAGCAGTCGACAGCGTCAAGCTTTCTTT
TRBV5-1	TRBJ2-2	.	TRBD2	CASSYSGLAGVGTGELFF	TGCGCCAGCAGTTATTCAGGACTAGCGGGAGTAGGCACCGGGGAGCTGTTTTTT
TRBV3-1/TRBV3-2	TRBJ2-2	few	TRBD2	CASSHLADTGELFF	TGTGCCAGCAGCCATCTAGCGGACACCGGGGAGCTGTTTTTT
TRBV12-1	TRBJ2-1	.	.	CASSQSADRVGNEQFF	TGTGCCAGCAGCCAGAGCGCCGACAGGGTGGGCAATGAGCAGTTCTTC
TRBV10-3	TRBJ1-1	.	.	CAIKARDMNTEAFF	TGTGCCATCAAGGCCAGGGACATGAACACTGAAGCTTTCTTT
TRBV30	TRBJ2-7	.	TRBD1	CACLPRTGTNEQYF	TGTGCCTGCCTCCCCCGGACAGGGACGAACGAGCAGTACTTC